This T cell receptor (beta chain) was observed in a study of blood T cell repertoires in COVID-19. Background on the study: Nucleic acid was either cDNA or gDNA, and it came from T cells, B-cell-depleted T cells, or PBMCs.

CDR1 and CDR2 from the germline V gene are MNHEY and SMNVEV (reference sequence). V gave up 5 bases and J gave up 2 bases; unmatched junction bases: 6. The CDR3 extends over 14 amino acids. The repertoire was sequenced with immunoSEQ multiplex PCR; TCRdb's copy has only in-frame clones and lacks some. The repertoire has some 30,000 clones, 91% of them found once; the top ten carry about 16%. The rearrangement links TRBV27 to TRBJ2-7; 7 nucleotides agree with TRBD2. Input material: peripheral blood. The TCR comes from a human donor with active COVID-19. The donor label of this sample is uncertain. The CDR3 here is CASSGLAVAYEQYF. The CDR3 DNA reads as TGTGCCAGCAGTGGGCTAGCGGTGGCCTACGAGCAGTACTTC.